This T cell receptor (beta chain) was captured by sequencing in a study of shared clonotypes between healthy human individuals. After removal of 2 bases from V and 7 bases from J, the junction contained 7 bases not matched to a gene. Germline CDR1 MGHRA, CDR2 YSYEKL. There are 16 residues in the CDR3. TCRdb's table, derived via immunoSEQ multiplex PCR, lists solely in-frame clones and lacks some. Here the sample spans about 510,000 clones, over 60% being singletons. All donors were healthy HIV-negative adults lacking recent acute infections or vaccinations. This clonotype was sampled from a woman aged 40 to 50 in good health. Some clones in this sample may be carry-over from other donors' samples. The specimen was PBMCs. This sequence joins TRBV4-1 and TRBJ2-7, with 14 positions matching TRBD2. CDR3 DNA: TGCGCCAGCAGCCAAACGGGACTAGCGGGAGTTCGAGAGCAGTACTTC. This encodes CASSQTGLAGVREQYF.